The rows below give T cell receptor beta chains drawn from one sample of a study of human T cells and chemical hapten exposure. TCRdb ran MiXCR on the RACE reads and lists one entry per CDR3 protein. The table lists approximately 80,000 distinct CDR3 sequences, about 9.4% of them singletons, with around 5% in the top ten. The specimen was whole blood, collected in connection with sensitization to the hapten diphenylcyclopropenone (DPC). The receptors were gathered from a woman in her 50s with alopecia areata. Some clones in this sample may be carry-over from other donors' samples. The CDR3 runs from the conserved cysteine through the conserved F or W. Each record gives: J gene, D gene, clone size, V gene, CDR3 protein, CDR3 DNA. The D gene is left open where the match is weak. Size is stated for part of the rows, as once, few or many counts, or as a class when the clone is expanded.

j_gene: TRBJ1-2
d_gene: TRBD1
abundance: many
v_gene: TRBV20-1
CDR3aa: CSARSPRDRANYGYTF
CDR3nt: TGCAGTGCTAGATCCCCCCGGGACAGAGCTAACTATGGCTACACCTTC

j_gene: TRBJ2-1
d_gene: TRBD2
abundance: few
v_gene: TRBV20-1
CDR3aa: CSARVSGIENEQFF
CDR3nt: TGCAGTGCTAGAGTTAGCGGGATAGAAAATGAGCAGTTCTTC

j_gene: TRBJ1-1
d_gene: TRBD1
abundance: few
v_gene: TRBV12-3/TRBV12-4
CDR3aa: CASSATGGITEAFF
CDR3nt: TGTGCCAGCAGTGCGACAGGGGGAATCACTGAAGCTTTCTTT

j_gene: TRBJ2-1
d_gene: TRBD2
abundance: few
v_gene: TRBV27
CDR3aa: CASSLSAGDSYNEQFF
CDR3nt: TGTGCCAGCAGTTTATCGGCGGGAGACTCCTACAATGAGCAGTTCTTC

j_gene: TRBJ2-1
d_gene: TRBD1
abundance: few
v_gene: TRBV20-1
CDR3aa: CSAWRTGNSREQFF
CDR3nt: TGCAGTGCTTGGAGGACAGGGAACTCAAGGGAGCAGTTCTTC

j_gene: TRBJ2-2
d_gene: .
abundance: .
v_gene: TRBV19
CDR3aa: CASTPSSFRDTNTGELFF
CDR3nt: TGTGCCAGTACCCCCAGTTCTTTTCGGGACACGAACACCGGGGAGCTGTTTTTT

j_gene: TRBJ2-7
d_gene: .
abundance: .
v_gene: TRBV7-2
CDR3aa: CASSSDPSYEQYF
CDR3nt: TGTGCCAGCAGCTCCGACCCCTCCTACGAGCAGTACTTC

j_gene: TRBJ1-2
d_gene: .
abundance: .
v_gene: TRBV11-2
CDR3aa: CASSLGGREDSYGYTF
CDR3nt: TGTGCCAGCAGCTTAGGGGGCCGGGAGGATTCCTATGGCTACACCTTC

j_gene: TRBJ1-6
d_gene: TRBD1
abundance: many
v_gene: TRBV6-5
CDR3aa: CASSYSWTGNSPLHF
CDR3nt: TGTGCCAGCAGTTACTCGTGGACAGGGAATTCACCCCTCCACTTT

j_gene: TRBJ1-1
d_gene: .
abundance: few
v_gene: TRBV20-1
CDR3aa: CSARDYLKRVGTEAFF
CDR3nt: TGCAGTGCTAGAGATTACCTCAAGAGGGTAGGGACTGAAGCTTTCTTT

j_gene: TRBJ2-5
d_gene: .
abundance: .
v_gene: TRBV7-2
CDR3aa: CASSSPGKETQYF
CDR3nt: TGTGCCAGCAGCTCCCCAGGGAAAGAGACCCAGTACTTC

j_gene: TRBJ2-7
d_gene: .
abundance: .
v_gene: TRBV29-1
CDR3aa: CSVEGLPIGEQYF
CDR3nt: TGCAGCGTCGAGGGGCTACCAATCGGCGAGCAGTACTTC

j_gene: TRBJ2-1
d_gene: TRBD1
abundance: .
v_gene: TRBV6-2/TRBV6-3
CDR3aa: CASRGQGASFRNEQFF
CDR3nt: TGTGCCAGCAGGGGACAGGGGGCCTCATTTAGGAATGAGCAGTTCTTC

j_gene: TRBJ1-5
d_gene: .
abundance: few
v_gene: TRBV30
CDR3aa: CAWGPKRGNQPQHF
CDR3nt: TGTGCCTGGGGACCTAAACGCGGCAATCAGCCCCAGCATTTT

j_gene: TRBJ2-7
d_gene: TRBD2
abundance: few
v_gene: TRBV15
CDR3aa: CATSRPGGLGDYEQYF
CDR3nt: TGTGCCACCAGCAGACCCGGTGGACTAGGAGACTACGAGCAGTACTTC

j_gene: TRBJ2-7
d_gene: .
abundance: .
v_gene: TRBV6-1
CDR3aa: CASSEAPGNVYEQYF
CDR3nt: TGTGCCAGCAGTGAGGCGCCGGGAAACGTGTACGAGCAGTACTTC

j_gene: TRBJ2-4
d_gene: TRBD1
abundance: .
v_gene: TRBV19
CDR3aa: CASSRRQGDDIQYF
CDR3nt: TGTGCCAGTAGTCGCCGACAGGGGGATGACATTCAGTACTTC

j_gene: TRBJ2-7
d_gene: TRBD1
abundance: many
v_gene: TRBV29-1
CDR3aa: CSADAGTGSLDEQYF
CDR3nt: TGCAGCGCAGACGCCGGGACAGGGAGTCTAGACGAGCAGTACTTC

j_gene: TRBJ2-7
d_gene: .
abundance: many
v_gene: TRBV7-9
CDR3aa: CASSQGLRTGKVHEQYF
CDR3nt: TGTGCCAGCAGCCAAGGGTTAAGGACCGGCAAAGTACACGAGCAGTACTTC

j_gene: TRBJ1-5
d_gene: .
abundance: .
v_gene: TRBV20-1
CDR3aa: CSARRGSASNQPQHF
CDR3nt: TGCAGTGCTAGACGGGGGTCCGCGAGCAATCAGCCCCAGCATTTT

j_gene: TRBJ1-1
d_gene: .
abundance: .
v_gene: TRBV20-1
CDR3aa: CSARVPRGLQNSEAFF
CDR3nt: TGCAGTGCTAGAGTCCCCAGGGGCCTACAGAACTCTGAAGCTTTCTTT

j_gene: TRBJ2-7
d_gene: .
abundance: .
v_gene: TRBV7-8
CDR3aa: CASSLPRGSEQYF
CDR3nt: TGTGCCAGCAGCTTACCCAGGGGTTCCGAGCAGTACTTC

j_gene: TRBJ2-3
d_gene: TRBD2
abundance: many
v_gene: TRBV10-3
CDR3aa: CAIADSGSLSTDTQYF
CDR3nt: TGTGCCATCGCCGACAGCGGGAGCCTTAGCACAGATACGCAGTATTTT

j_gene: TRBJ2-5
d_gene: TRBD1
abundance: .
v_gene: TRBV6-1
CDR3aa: CASSVDREETQYF
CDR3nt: TGTGCCAGCAGTGTAGACAGGGAAGAGACCCAGTACTTC

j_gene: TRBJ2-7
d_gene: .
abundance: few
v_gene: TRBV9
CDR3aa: CASSVQASHEQYF
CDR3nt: TGTGCCAGCAGCGTCCAAGCGTCCCACGAGCAGTACTTC

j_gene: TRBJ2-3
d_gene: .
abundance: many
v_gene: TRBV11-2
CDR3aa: CASRIPGQQGMADTQYF
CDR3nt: TGTGCCAGCAGGATCCCGGGTCAGCAGGGGATGGCCGATACGCAGTATTTT

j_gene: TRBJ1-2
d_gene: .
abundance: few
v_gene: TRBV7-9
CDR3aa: CASSFPGGVQDGRYTF
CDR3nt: TGTGCCAGCAGCTTCCCGGGCGGGGTACAAGATGGTCGCTACACCTTC

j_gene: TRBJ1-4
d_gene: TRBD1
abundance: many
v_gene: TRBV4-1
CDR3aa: CASSQETGMVEKLFF
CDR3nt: TGCGCCAGCAGCCAAGAGACAGGGATGGTTGAAAAACTGTTTTTT

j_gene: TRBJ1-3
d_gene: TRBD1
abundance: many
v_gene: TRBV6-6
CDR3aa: CASRTGSSGNTIYF
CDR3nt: TGTGCCAGCAGGACAGGGAGCTCTGGAAACACCATATATTTT

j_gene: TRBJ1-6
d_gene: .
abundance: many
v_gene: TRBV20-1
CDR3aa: CSARPQGRSSPLHF
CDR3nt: TGCAGTGCTAGACCGCAGGGTCGGAGTTCACCCCTCCACTTT

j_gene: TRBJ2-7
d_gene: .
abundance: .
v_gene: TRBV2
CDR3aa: CASSRGGSSAHYEQYF
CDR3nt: TGTGCCAGCAGTCGGGGCGGCTCTAGCGCTCATTACGAGCAGTACTTC

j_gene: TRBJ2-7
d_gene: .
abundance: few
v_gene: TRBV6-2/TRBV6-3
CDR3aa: CASSYSLPYEQYF
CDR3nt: TGTGCCAGCAGTTACTCCCTCCCCTACGAGCAGTACTTC

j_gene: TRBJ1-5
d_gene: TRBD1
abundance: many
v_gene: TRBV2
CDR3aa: CASTRGEGAVAQHF
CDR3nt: TGTGCCAGCACCCGCGGGGAGGGGGCTGTGGCCCAGCATTTT

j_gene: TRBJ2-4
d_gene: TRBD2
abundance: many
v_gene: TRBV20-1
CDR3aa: CSARSGLLAGLAKNIQYF
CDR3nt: TGCAGTGCTAGAAGTGGGTTACTAGCGGGACTAGCCAAAAACATTCAGTACTTC

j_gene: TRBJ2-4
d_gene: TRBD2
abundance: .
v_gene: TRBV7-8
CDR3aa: CASSFSSGRGTGKNIQYF
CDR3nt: TGTGCCAGCAGCTTCTCTAGCGGGAGAGGTACTGGCAAAAACATTCAGTACTTC

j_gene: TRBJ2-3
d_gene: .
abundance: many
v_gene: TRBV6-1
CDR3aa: CASSTQGSSDTQYF
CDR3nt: TGTGCCAGCAGTACACAGGGATCCTCAGATACGCAGTATTTT

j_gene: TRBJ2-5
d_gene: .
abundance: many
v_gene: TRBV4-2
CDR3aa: CASSQPLSGLSETQYF
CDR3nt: TGTGCCAGCAGCCAACCCCTCTCAGGACTTTCAGAGACCCAGTACTTC

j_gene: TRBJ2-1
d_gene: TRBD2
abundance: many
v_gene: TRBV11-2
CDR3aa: CASSPRLAGGPRGEQFF
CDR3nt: TGTGCCAGCAGCCCAAGACTAGCGGGAGGGCCACGAGGTGAGCAGTTCTTC

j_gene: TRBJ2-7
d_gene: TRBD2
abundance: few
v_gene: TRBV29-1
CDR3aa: CSTQGTASGTSYEQYF
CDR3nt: TGCAGTACTCAGGGGACGGCTAGCGGGACCTCCTACGAGCAGTACTTC

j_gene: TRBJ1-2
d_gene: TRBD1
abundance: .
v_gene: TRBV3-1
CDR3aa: CASSQGFLEGANNYGYTF
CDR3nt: TGTGCCAGCAGCCAAGGATTCCTAGAGGGGGCAAATAACTATGGCTACACCTTC

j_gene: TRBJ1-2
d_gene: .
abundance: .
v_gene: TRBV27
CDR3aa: CASGVAGWGHGYTF
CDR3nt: TGTGCCAGCGGGGTAGCGGGATGGGGCCATGGCTACACCTTC

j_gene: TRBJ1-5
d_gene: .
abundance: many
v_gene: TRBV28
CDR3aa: CASSPLGKDNQPQHF
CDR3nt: TGTGCCAGCAGCCCTTTGGGTAAGGACAATCAGCCCCAGCATTTT

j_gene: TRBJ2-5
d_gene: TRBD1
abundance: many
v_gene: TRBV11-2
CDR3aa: CASSLQGAFGQETQYF
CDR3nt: TGTGCCAGCAGCTTACAGGGGGCCTTTGGACAAGAGACCCAGTACTTC

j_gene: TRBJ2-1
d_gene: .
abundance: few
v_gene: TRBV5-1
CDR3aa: CASSLGGEYNEQFF
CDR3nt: TGCGCCAGCAGCTTGGGTGGGGAATACAATGAGCAGTTCTTC

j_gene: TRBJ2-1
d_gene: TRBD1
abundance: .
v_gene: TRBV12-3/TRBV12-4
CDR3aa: CASSTTGFTQFF
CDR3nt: TGTGCCAGCAGTACGACAGGGTTTACCCAGTTCTTC

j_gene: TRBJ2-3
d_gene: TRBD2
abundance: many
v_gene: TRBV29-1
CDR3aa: CSVGLVADTQYF
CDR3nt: TGCAGCGTAGGACTAGTGGCAGATACGCAGTATTTT

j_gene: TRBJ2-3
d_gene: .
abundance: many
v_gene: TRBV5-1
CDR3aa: CASSRRAVDSTDTQYF
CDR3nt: TGCGCCAGCAGCCGGCGGGCAGTCGATAGCACAGATACGCAGTATTTT

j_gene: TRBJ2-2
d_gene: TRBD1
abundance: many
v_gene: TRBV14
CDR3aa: CASSQGQGANTGELFF
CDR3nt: TGTGCCAGCAGCCAAGGACAGGGGGCGAACACCGGGGAGCTGTTTTTT